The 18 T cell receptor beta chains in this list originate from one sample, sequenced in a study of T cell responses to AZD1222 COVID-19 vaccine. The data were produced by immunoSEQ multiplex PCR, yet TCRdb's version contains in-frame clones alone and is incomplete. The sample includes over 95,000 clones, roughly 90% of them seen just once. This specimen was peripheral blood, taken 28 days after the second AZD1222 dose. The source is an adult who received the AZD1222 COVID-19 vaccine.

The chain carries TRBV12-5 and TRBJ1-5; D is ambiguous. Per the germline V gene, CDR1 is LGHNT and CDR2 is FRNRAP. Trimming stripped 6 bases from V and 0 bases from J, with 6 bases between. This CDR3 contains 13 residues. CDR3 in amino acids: CASGLDSNQPQHF. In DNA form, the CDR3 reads TGTGCTAGTGGCCTCGATAGCAATCAGCCCCAGCATTTT.

The CDR3 is CASRPKGFLSVGQPQHF. The CDR3 bases are TGTGCCAGCAGGCCCAAAGGCTTCCTGAGTGTAGGTCAGCCCCAGCATTTT. This chain links TRBV28 with TRBJ1-5; D gene uncertain. Trimming pared 6 bases from V and 6 bases from J, leaving 24 bases between. Germline assignment: CDR1 MDHEN and CDR2 SYDVKM. The CDR3 is made up of 17 amino acids.

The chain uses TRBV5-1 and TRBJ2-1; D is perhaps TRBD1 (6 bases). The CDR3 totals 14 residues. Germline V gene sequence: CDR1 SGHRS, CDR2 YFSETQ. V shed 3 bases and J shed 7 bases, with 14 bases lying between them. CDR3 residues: CASSWALQGNEQFF. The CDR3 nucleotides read TGCGCCAGCAGCTGGGCTTTACAGGGAAATGAGCAGTTCTTC.

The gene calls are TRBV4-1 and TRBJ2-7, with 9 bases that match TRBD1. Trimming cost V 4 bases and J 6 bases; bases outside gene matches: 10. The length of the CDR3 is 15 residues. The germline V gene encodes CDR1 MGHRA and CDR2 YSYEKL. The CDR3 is CASSLRTGELREQYF. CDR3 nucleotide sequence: TGCGCCAGCAGCCTAAGGACAGGGGAATTACGCGAGCAGTACTTC.

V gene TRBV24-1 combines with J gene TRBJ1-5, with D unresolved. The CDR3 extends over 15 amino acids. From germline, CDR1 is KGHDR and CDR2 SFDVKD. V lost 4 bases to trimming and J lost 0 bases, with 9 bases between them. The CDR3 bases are TGTGCCACCAGTGAAGGTAGGTATAGCAATCAGCCCCAGCATTTT. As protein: CATSEGRYSNQPQHF.

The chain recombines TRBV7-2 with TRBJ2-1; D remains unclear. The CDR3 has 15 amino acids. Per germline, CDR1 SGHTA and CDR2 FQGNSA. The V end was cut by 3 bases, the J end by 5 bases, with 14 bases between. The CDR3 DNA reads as TGTGCCAGCAGCTTGGGGATGCCCCAAAACAATGAGCAGTTCTTC. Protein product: CASSLGMPQNNEQFF.

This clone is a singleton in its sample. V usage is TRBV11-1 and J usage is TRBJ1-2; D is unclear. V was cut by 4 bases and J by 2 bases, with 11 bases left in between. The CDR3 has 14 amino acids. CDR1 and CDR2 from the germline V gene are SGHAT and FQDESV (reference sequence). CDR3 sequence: CASSSRGLNYGYTF. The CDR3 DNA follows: TGTGCCAGCAGCTCCCGAGGGCTCAACTATGGCTACACCTTC.

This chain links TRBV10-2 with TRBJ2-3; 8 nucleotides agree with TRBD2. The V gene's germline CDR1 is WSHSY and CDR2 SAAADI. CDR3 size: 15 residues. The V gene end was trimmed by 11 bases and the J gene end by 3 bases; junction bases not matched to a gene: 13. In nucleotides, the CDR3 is TGCGCCGGCTCGGCGCGGGCTAGCGGGACAGATACGCAGTATTTT. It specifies CAGSARASGTDTQYF.

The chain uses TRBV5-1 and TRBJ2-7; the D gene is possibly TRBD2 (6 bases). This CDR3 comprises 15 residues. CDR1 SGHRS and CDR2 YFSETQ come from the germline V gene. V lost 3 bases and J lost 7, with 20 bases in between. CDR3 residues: CASSSSGTATREQYF. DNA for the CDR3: TGCGCCAGCAGCTCCTCCGGGACTGCAACTCGGGAGCAGTACTTC.

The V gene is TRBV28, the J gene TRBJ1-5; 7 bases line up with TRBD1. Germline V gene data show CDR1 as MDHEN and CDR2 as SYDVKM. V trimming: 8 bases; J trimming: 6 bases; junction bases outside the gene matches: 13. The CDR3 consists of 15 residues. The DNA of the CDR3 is TGTGCCAGCTTAGGGGGCAGGGAGTTTCGTCAGCCCCAGCATTTT. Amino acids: CASLGGREFRQPQHF.

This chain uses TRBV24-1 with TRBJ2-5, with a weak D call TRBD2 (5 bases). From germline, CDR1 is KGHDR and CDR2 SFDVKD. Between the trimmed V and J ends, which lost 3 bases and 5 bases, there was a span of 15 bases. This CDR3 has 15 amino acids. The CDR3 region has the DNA TGTGCCACCAGTGATCCGAGGACTTCTTCGGAGACCCAGTACTTC. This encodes CATSDPRTSSETQYF.

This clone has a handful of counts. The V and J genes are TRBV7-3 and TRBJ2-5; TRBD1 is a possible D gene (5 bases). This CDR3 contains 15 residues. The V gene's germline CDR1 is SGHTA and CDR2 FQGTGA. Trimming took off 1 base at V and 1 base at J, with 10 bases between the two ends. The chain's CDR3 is CASSLNTGPQETQYF. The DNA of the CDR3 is TGTGCCAGCAGCTTAAACACAGGACCCCAAGAGACCCAGTACTTC.

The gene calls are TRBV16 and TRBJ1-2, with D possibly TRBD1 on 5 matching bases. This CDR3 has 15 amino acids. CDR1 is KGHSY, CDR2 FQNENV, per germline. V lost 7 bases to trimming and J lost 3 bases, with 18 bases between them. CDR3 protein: CASTKGPGDHYGYTF. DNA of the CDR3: TGTGCCAGCACCAAAGGCCCGGGGGACCACTATGGCTACACCTTC.

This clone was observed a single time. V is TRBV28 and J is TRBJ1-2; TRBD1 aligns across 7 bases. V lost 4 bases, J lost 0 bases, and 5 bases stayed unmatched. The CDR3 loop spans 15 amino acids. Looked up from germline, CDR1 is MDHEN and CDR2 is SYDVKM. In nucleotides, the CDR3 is TGTGCCAGCAGTTCCTCAGGGGGGTCTAACTATGGCTACACCTTC. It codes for CASSSSGGSNYGYTF.

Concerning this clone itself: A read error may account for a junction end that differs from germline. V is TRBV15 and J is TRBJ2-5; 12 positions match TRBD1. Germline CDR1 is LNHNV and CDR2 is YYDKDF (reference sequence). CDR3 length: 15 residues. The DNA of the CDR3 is TGTGCCACCAGCAGAGGGGGACAGGGGGCAGAGTCCCAGTACTTC. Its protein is CATSRGGQGAESQYF.

The CDR3 DNA reads TGTGCCAGCAGCTCTAGCGGTTGGACCTACGAGCAGTACTTC. This gives the protein CASSSSGWTYEQYF. V is TRBV6-5 and J is TRBJ2-7, with 7 bases that match TRBD2. This CDR3 spans 14 amino acids. The V gene's germline CDR1 is MNHEY and CDR2 SVGAGI. Trimming removed 6 bases from V and 2 bases from J; junction bases left unmatched: 7.

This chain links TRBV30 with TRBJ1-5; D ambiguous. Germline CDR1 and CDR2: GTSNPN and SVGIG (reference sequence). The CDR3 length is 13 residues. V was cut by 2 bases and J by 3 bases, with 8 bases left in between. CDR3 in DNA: TGTGCCTGGAGTCCCCAGGACAATCAGCCCCAGCATTTT. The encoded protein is CAWSPQDNQPQHF.

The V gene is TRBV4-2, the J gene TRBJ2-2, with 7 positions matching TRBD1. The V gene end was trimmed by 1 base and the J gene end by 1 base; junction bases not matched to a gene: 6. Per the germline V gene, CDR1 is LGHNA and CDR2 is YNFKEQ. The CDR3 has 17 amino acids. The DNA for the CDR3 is TGTGCCAGCAGCCAAGTTACGACAGGGCGGAACACCGGGGAGCTGTTTTTT. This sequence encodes CASSQVTTGRNTGELFF.